The text below deals with one T cell receptor (beta chain). What it binds is not known. The CDR3 runs 14 residues. Germline lookup yields CDR1 LNHDA and CDR2 SQIVND (reference sequence). Germline trimming cut 7 bases from V and 2 bases from J; bases unmatched to any gene: 3. The Oncomine TCR Beta short-read assay sequenced DNA from cultured CD4+ T cells. TCRdb used MiXCR to reprocess the PCR reads, holding one entry per CDR3 protein. The sample holds 15,000 to 20,000 distinct CDR3 sequences, just under 80% seen once. The data derive from a study of vaccination and CD4 T cells after COVID-19. Study as a whole: Convalescent cases consisted of six males and four females, of whom two were Hispanic.

Whole-study findings and limits: Median counts of SARS-CoV-2-reactive clonotypes increased from roughly 21 to 40; this difference was not significant.

Treatment of the sample: roughly nine-day PBMC culture with coronavirus spike peptide pools or control peptides (ViraFEST assay). The TCR sequence derives from a human donor who received a COVID-19 vaccine. The material was CD4+ T cells from blood, cultured in vitro, obtained after SARS-CoV-2 vaccination. The gene calls are TRBV19 and TRBJ1-5; 9 bases agree with TRBD1. CDR3 bases: TGTGCCAGTACACAGGGGGCTGGCAATCAGCCCCAGCATTTT. Protein sequence: CASTQGAGNQPQHF.